The 26 T cell receptor beta chains in this list originate from one sample, sequenced in a study of prognosis after radiotherapy for stage I lung cancer. Two-round multiplex PCR on genomic DNA was the method by which TCR beta CDR3 was amplified. Used in first-round PCR were primers specific to each TRBV and TRBJ gene. One entry per CDR3 protein, called by TCRdb with MiXCR from the multiplex PCR reads. Among approximately 35,000 distinct CDR3 sequences listed, around 34% were seen once. This specimen consisted of PBMCs, obtained before or after stereotactic body radiation therapy (not recorded which). The source is a donor over 45 with non-small cell lung cancer.

This clonotype was observed a few times. J is TRBJ2-5 and V is TRBV7-9; 11 nucleotides align to TRBD2. Germline CDR1 SEHNR, CDR2 FQNEAQ (reference sequence). The CDR3 spans 17 residues. Trimming took 0 bases from V and 2 from J; bases not matched to a gene: 5. The CDR3 loop reads CASSLARLAGGQETQYF. CDR3 sequence (DNA): TGTGCCAGCAGCTTAGCTAGGCTAGCGGGGGGACAAGAGACCCAGTACTTC.

Details on this clonotype: At one end, the junction sequence differs from germline, possibly due to a read error. This chain joins TRBV27 and TRBJ2-2; 9 bases match TRBD2. Germline CDR1 and CDR2: MNHEY and SMNVEV (reference sequence). The CDR3 is made up of 19 amino acids. For the CDR3, the DNA is TGTGCCAGCAGTTCCTCCCCCGGCAGGACTAGCGTGAACACCTGGGAGCTGTTTTTT. Translation gives CASSSSPGRTSVNTWELFF.

The J gene is TRBJ1-5, the V gene TRBV6-1, with D possibly TRBD1 on 5 matching bases. This CDR3 has 13 residues. Trimming cost V 7 bases and J 3 bases, with 10 bases left between them. Germline CDR1 is MNHNS and CDR2 is SASEGT. The CDR3, as DNA: TGTGCCAGCAACCGGGACTTCAATCAGCCCCAGCATTTT. Amino acids: CASNRDFNQPQHF.

This clonotype has at least ten counts. The chain links TRBV28 to TRBJ1-5, with 7 bases that match TRBD1. V was clipped by 3 bases and J by 1 base; unmatched bases: 9. In germline, CDR1 is MDHEN, CDR2 SYDVKM. The CDR3 consists of 17 residues. The CDR3 is CASSFSGQIPSNQPQHF. The CDR3 DNA follows: TGTGCCAGCAGTTTTTCGGGACAGATCCCAAGCAATCAGCCCCAGCATTTT. Variable domain in full (rest from reference TRBV28 and TRBJ1-5): DVKVTQSSRYLVKRTGEKVFLECVQDMDHENMFWYRQDPGLGLRLIYFSYDVKMKEKGDIPEGYSVSREKKERFSLILESASTNQTSMYLCASSFSGQIPSNQPQHFGDGTRLSIL.

The chain employs TRBV6-1 and TRBJ1-6; 8 nucleotides agree with TRBD1. The junction had 5 bases not matched to a gene; V was cut back by 6 bases and J by 7 bases. The CDR3 is 14 residues long. Germline lookup yields CDR1 MNHNS and CDR2 SASEGT. This chain's CDR3 is CASRGQVMNSPLHF. CDR3 in DNA: TGTGCCAGCAGGGGACAGGTCATGAATTCACCCCTCCACTTT.

The V gene is TRBV5-1, the J gene TRBJ2-1; TRBD1 matches 10 bases. J lost 8 bases, V lost 4 bases, and 9 bases had no gene match. This CDR3 spans 15 amino acids. Germline V lookup: CDR1 SGHRS, CDR2 YFSETQ. The CDR3 bases are TGCGCCAGCAGCCTCCGGACAGGGGGGGACGATGAGCAGTTCTTC. It specifies CASSLRTGGDDEQFF. Looking up the rest from reference TRBV5-1 and TRBJ2-1 gives the full variable domain: KAGVTQTPRYLIKTRGQQVTLSCSPISGHRSVSWYQQTPGQGLQFLFEYFSETQRNKGNFPGRFSGRQFSNSRSEMNVSTLELGDSALYLCASSLRTGGDDEQFFGPGTRLTVL.

The V gene is TRBV2, the J gene TRBJ2-5; no reliable D call. CDR1 is SNHLY, CDR2 FYNNEI, per germline. Trimming pared 6 bases from V and 1 base from J, leaving 12 bases between. This CDR3 has 14 residues. The CDR3 loop is CASRRGRTQETQYF. CDR3 DNA: TGTGCCAGCAGACGAGGACGGACCCAAGAGACCCAGTACTTC.

This clonotype was seen repeatedly, ten times or more. The CDR3 DNA is TGTGCCAGCGGACTAGGACAGGGGGAAATCACCGGGGAGCTGTTTTTT. It codes for CASGLGQGEITGELFF. J is TRBJ2-2 and V is TRBV7-6; 10 positions match TRBD1. J gave up 4 bases and V 8 bases, and 10 bases lay outside the gene matches. The length of the CDR3 is 16 residues. In germline, CDR1 is SGHVS, CDR2 FNYEAQ.

This clonotype was counted a few times. The chain joins TRBV28 to TRBJ1-4; D call uncertain. V lost 4 bases and J lost 0, with 6 bases in between. The CDR3 totals 14 residues. Germline loops: CDR1 MDHEN, CDR2 SYDVKM. In nucleotides, the CDR3 is TGTGCCAGCAGTTGGGGTGCAACTAATGAAAAACTGTTTTTT. Protein: CASSWGATNEKLFF.

Details on this clonotype: A much larger clone differs from this one at a single base, so this may be a read error. The V call is TRBV10-3, the J call TRBJ1-1; D is unresolved. Germline V gene sequence: CDR1 ENHRY, CDR2 SYGVKD. Deletions cut 3 bases from V and 11 bases from J, with 13 bases between. This CDR3 has 12 residues. The CDR3 here is CAISERPWWAFF. CDR3 nucleotides: TGTGCCATCAGTGAAAGGCCATGGTGGGCTTTCTTT.

V gene TRBV2 combines with J gene TRBJ1-5; possibly TRBD1 for D (5 bases). The length of the CDR3 is 15 residues. Trimming took 8 bases from V and 2 from J, leaving 16 bases between them. Germline V gene sequence: CDR1 SNHLY, CDR2 FYNNEI. Here the CDR3 reads CASQGRGRGNQPQHF. The CDR3 nucleotides read TGTGCCAGCCAAGGCCGGGGACGGGGCAATCAGCCCCAGCATTTT.

This clonotype occurred many times. The chain links TRBV19 to TRBJ2-5, with TRBD2 identical over 11 bases. The ends lost 5 bases at V and 2 bases at J; junction bases unmatched: 1. Germline assignment: CDR1 LNHDA and CDR2 SQIVND (reference sequence). This CDR3 contains 14 residues. The CDR3 region has the DNA TGTGCCAGTAGTTCTAGCGGGGGGCAAGAGACCCAGTACTTC. Translated, it gives CASSSSGGQETQYF.

This clonotype was observed at least ten times. V is TRBV2 and J is TRBJ2-7, with unresolved D. V dropped 4 bases and J dropped 6 bases, with 7 bases sitting between them. This CDR3 contains 11 residues. Germline V gene data show CDR1 as SNHLY and CDR2 as FYNNEI. In DNA form, the CDR3 reads TGTGCCAGCAGTGGGTTGGGCGAGCAGTACTTC. Amino acids: CASSGLGEQYF.

The J gene is TRBJ2-7, the V gene TRBV6-1, with 7 bases identical to TRBD2. J was trimmed by 1 base and V by 8 bases; bases with no gene match: 14. This CDR3 contains 16 residues. Germline-derived CDR1 and CDR2 are MNHNS and SASEGT. The CDR3 sequence: CASGPSGPRPSYEQYF. CDR3 coding DNA: TGTGCCAGCGGACCTAGCGGCCCCCGGCCATCCTACGAGCAGTACTTC.

Turning to this clonotype: It differs at one base from a far larger clone, so likely a read error. Because the CDR3 is missing its conserved closing phenylalanine or tryptophan, this is likely a read error. This chain uses TRBV6-2 or TRBV6-3 with TRBJ1-2; 7 bases agree with TRBD1. The CDR3 is 13 residues long. Germline V lookup: CDR1 MNHEY, CDR2 SVGEGT. The J segment lost 3 bases and the V segment lost 7 bases, leaving 5 bases of the junction unmatched. CDR3 sequence: CASNRGPDYGYTS. CDR3 sequence (DNA): TGTGCCAGCAACAGGGGTCCGGACTATGGCTACACCTCC.

This clonotype was found many times. The chain uses TRBV27 and TRBJ2-1, with 8 bases that match TRBD1. This CDR3 region has 13 residues. With V trimmed by 5 bases and J by 9 bases, 6 bases remained unmatched. Germline V gene data show CDR1 as MNHEY and CDR2 as SMNVEV (reference sequence). Here the CDR3 reads CASSRTGQGEQFF. The CDR3 DNA is TGTGCCAGCAGTCGGACAGGGCAGGGTGAGCAGTTCTTC.

This clonotype was observed at least ten times. This chain uses TRBV6-1 with TRBJ2-7; a possible D gene is TRBD1 (5 bases). The V end was cut by 6 bases, the J end by 4 bases, with 19 bases between. Looked up from germline, CDR1 is MNHNS and CDR2 is SASEGT. This CDR3 region has 15 residues. The CDR3 DNA is TGTGCCAGCAGCGCGCAGGGATTAGGGATTTACGAGCAGTACTTC. It codes for CASSAQGLGIYEQYF.

The sample holds many counts of this clonotype. This chain links TRBV11-2 with TRBJ1-1; TRBD1 might be the D (6 bases). The V gene lost 3 bases and the J gene lost 12 bases, with 17 bases spanning the gap. The CDR3 loop spans 13 amino acids. CDR1 SGHAT and CDR2 FQNNGV come from the germline V gene. The CDR3 DNA is TGTGCCAGCAGCTTCGTAGGGGGGGGGGAGTCTTTCTTT. Amino acid sequence: CASSFVGGGESFF. The full variable domain, its missing parts supplied by reference TRBV11-2 and TRBJ1-1, is EAGVAQSPRYKIIEKRQSVAFWCNPISGHATLYWYQQILGQGPKLLIQFQNNGVVDDSQLPKDRFSAERLKGVDSTLKIQPAKLEDSAVYLCASSFVGGGESFFGQGTRLTVV.

The sample holds many counts of this clonotype. The rearrangement links TRBV5-8 to TRBJ1-1; D remains ambiguous. Germline lookup yields CDR1 SGHTS and CDR2 YDEGEE. Trimming took 1 base from V and 0 from J, leaving 10 bases between them. The CDR3 runs 15 residues. The CDR3 is CASSLIRAMNTEAFF. The CDR3 region has the DNA TGTGCCAGCAGCTTGATTCGCGCTATGAACACTGAAGCTTTCTTT.

The V and J genes are TRBV10-3 and TRBJ1-2; 8 bases map to TRBD1. Germline CDR1 and CDR2: ENHRY and SYGVKD. CDR3 length: 19 amino acids. The ends lost 2 bases at V and 2 bases at J; junction bases unmatched: 16. CDR3 in DNA: TGTGCCATCAGTGAGCCACCCCAGGGGGCCCAACGAATGAACTATGGCTACACCTTC. Protein: CAISEPPQGAQRMNYGYTF.

In regard to this clonotype: A clone one base away is much larger, so this may be a read error. The rearrangement links TRBV6-9 to TRBJ2-1; D perhaps matches TRBD2 (5 bases). The CDR3 contains 19 residues. Germline V gives CDR1 MNHGY, CDR2 SVAAGI. The CDR3 sequence: CARSYPSPLSGISYNEQFF. CDR3 in DNA: TGTGCCAGAAGTTACCCCTCCCCCTTATCCGGGATTTCCTACAATGAGCAGTTCTTC.

This clonotype showed up many times. This chain links TRBV11-3 with TRBJ2-1; D not resolved. V lost 5 bases to trimming and J lost 6 bases, with 8 bases between them. Germline loops: CDR1 SGHNT, CDR2 YENEEA. This CDR3 has 12 amino acids. This chain's CDR3 is CASSLGPNEQFF. CDR3 bases: TGTGCCAGCAGCCTCGGACCCAATGAGCAGTTCTTC.

This clonotype was found many times. CDR3 bases: TGTGCCGCCGCGCGGGACGGAGTATCAAGCTCTGGGGCCAACGTCCTGACTTTC. It specifies CAAARDGVSSSGANVLTF. The rearrangement links TRBV10-3 to TRBJ2-6; tentatively, D is TRBD2 (6 bases). The germline CDR1 and CDR2 sequences are ENHRY and SYGVKD. V lost 11 bases, J lost 0 bases, and 23 bases lay in between. This CDR3 spans 18 amino acids.

J is TRBJ2-3 and V is TRBV28; D might be TRBD1 or TRBD2, each matching 6 bases. Germline V CDR1 and CDR2: MDHEN, SYDVKM. CDR3 size: 16 residues. V lost 5 bases, J lost 4 bases, and 19 bases lay in between. The CDR3: CASSPPWPRGADTQYF. DNA of the CDR3: TGTGCCAGCAGTCCCCCCTGGCCGAGGGGGGCAGATACGCAGTATTTT.

This clonotype was counted once. Compared with germline, one end of the junction differs, possibly owing to a read error. V usage is TRBV27 and J usage is TRBJ1-2; weak D call: TRBD1 (5 bases). Germline-derived CDR1 and CDR2 are MNHEY and SMNVEV (reference sequence). The CDR3 has 15 amino acids. CDR3 in DNA: TGTGCCAGCCGCCTCTGGGACGGGGAGGGCTATGGCTATACCTTC. It translates to CASRLWDGEGYGYTF.

As for this clonotype: A much larger clone differs from this one at a single base, so this may be a read error. In this CDR3 the conserved last residue, phenylalanine or tryptophan, is missing, so a read error is likely. It is unclear where the CDR3 begins or ends on the DNA, so no DNA is shown, and the CDR3 is as TCRdb lists it. The rearrangement joins TRBV6-1 to TRBJ2-7. Germline CDR1 reads MNHNS; CDR2 reads SASEGT. The CDR3 length equals 15 residues, ends included. This chain's CDR3 is CASSSIGLRVYEHYS.